This entry lists 27 T cell receptor beta chains sequenced from one sample in a study of technical replicates of blood from a few donors. The protocol was immunoSEQ multiplex PCR, while the TCRdb copy is restricted to in-frame clones and leaves out a portion. Of 55,000 to 60,000 clones listed, roughly 93% are singletons. Input material: PBMCs. Every receptor here comes from a human donor in good health. Some clones in this sample may be carry-over from other donors' samples.

The chain couples TRBV6-5 to TRBJ2-7; D unresolved. The CDR3 consists of 14 residues. Germline CDR1 is MNHEY and CDR2 is SVGAGI. The V end lost 2 bases, the J end lost 2 bases, and 10 bases lay between the germline ends. DNA for the CDR3: TGTGCCAGCAGTTACGACCGACGGGCCTACGAGCAGTACTTC. Encoded protein: CASSYDRRAYEQYF.

This chain links TRBV29-1 with TRBJ1-2; TRBD1 is a possible D gene (6 bases). The CDR3 spans 16 residues. Per the germline V gene, CDR1 is SQVTM and CDR2 is ANQGSEA. The V end lost 5 bases, the J end lost 2 bases, and 21 bases lay between the germline ends. CDR3 bases: TGCAGCGTTTATGGGCTAATACAGGGTTTAAACTATGGCTACACCTTC. The encoded protein is CSVYGLIQGLNYGYTF.

CDR3 amino acids: CASSLEGQGWETQYF. CDR3 nucleotide sequence: TGCGCCAGCAGCTTGGAGGGACAGGGATGGGAGACCCAGTACTTC. The V call is TRBV5-1, the J call TRBJ2-5; the match to TRBD1 covers 9 bases. The CDR3 has 15 amino acids. Germline V gene sequence: CDR1 SGHRS, CDR2 YFSETQ. Germline trimming cut 0 bases from V and 5 bases from J; bases unmatched to any gene: 5.

The rearrangement uses TRBV2 and TRBJ1-2, with TRBD1 identical over 9 bases. Germline CDR1 reads SNHLY; CDR2 reads FYNNEI. The V segment lost 7 bases and the J segment 6 bases; nucleotides outside the gene matches: 12. CDR3 length: 15 amino acids. The CDR3 DNA sequence: TGTGCCAGCAACCTGCTACTGGGACAGGGTAATGGCTACACCTTC. It codes for CASNLLLGQGNGYTF.

This sequence joins TRBV4-2 and TRBJ2-7; 8 positions match TRBD2. V trimming: 4 bases; J trimming: 2 bases; junction bases outside the gene matches: 4. Germline V gene lookup returns CDR1 LGHNA and CDR2 YNFKEQ. This CDR3 has 14 residues. The CDR3 bases are TGTGCCAGCAGCCGGGACGGGGGGGCCTACGAGCAGTACTTC. This codes for CASSRDGGAYEQYF.

This clone was picked up one time. This chain joins TRBV5-6 and TRBJ2-3, with a tentative D call TRBD1 (6 bases). Deletions cut 0 bases from V and 0 bases from J, with 8 bases between. CDR1 is SGHDT and CDR2 is YYEEEE in the germline V gene. This CDR3 spans 15 amino acids. The CDR3 loop reads CASSLGGGSTDTQYF. CDR3 coding DNA: TGTGCCAGCAGCTTGGGAGGGGGAAGCACAGATACGCAGTATTTT.

This rearrangement joins TRBV6-1 to TRBJ2-2; a weak D match, TRBD2 (6 bases). V was clipped by 10 bases and J by 5 bases, with 17 bases between them. Germline CDR1 and CDR2: MNHNS and SASEGT. CDR3 length: 14 residues. Written as DNA, the CDR3 is TGTGCCACTTGCAGGGACGGGGGAACCGGGGAGCTGTTTTTT. Its protein is CATCRDGGTGELFF.

This chain connects TRBV5-4 to TRBJ2-3; D may be TRBD2 (5 bases). In germline, CDR1 is SGHNT, CDR2 YYREEE (reference sequence). V was pared by 2 bases and J by 6 bases, with 13 bases between. This CDR3 region has 14 residues. The CDR3 coding sequence is TGTGCCAGCAGCTTCGGGATTGATAAGGATACGCAGTATTTT. Amino acids: CASSFGIDKDTQYF.

The chain is built from TRBV5-1 and TRBJ2-2, with 7 bases matching TRBD1. The CDR3 has 17 residues. J gave up 5 bases and V 4 bases, and 14 bases lay outside the gene matches. Germline CDR1 SGHRS, CDR2 YFSETQ. The CDR3 DNA reads as TGCGCCAGCAGCGTGGTCCCTACGACAGGGTCTACCGGGGAGCTGTTTTTT. This codes for CASSVVPTTGSTGELFF.

This chain links TRBV6-5 with TRBJ1-5; 7 bases are shared with TRBD1. Trimming cost V 2 bases and J 7 bases; bases outside gene matches: 8. CDR3 length: 15 amino acids. Germline CDR1 and CDR2: MNHEY and SVGAGI. This chain's CDR3 is CASSYTGAAGQPQHF. In DNA, the CDR3 is TGTGCCAGCAGTTACACAGGGGCGGCAGGACAGCCCCAGCATTTT.

The rearrangement joins TRBV9 to TRBJ1-5, with no clear D. This CDR3 is built from 17 residues. V lost 1 base and J lost 4, with 18 bases in between. In germline, CDR1 is SGDLS, CDR2 YYNGEE. CDR3 coding DNA: TGTGCCAGCAGCGTAAAGAGCGGGCAGGCCCTTAATCAGCCCCAGCATTTT. Its protein product is CASSVKSGQALNQPQHF.

V gene TRBV7-9 combines with J gene TRBJ2-1, with 8 bases lining up with TRBD2. Germline V gives CDR1 SEHNR, CDR2 FQNEAQ (reference sequence). J was trimmed by 9 bases and V by 5 bases; bases with no gene match: 12. There are 15 residues in the CDR3. The CDR3 DNA is TGTGCCAGCAGCCCAACCCAGCTAGCGGGCGGTGAGCAGTTCTTC. Translation gives CASSPTQLAGGEQFF.

This rearrangement joins TRBV7-2 to TRBJ1-1, with TRBD1 as a possible D gene (5 bases). Germline CDR1 reads SGHTA; CDR2 reads FQGNSA. CDR3 length: 15 amino acids. V lost 1 base, J lost 0 bases, and 9 bases lay in between. CDR3 loop: CASSLEPGLNTEAFF. CDR3 DNA: TGTGCCAGCAGCTTAGAACCAGGGTTGAACACTGAAGCTTTCTTT.

Only one count was recorded for this clone. V is TRBV2 and J is TRBJ2-3; 7 nucleotides line up with TRBD2. The CDR3 is 14 residues long. Germline trimming cut 7 bases from V and 3 bases from J; bases unmatched to any gene: 7. Germline V gene data show CDR1 as SNHLY and CDR2 as FYNNEI. The CDR3 reads CASMGGRSTDTQYF. The DNA for the CDR3 is TGTGCCAGCATGGGGGGGAGAAGTACAGATACGCAGTATTTT. The full variable domain, its missing parts supplied by reference TRBV2 and TRBJ2-3, is EPEVTQTPSHQVTQMGQEVILRCVPISNHLYFYWYRQILGQKVEFLVSFYNNEISEKSEIFDDQFSVERPDGSNFTLKIRSTKLEDSAMYFCASMGGRSTDTQYFGPGTRLTVL.

The count of this clone is one. The chain joins TRBV4-3 to TRBJ2-2; D gene ambiguous. V shed 0 bases and J shed 6 bases, with 14 bases lying between them. This CDR3 is 16 amino acids long. Germline lookup yields CDR1 LGHNA and CDR2 YSLEER. The CDR3 is CASSQERRSLAGELFF. The CDR3 coding sequence is TGCGCCAGCAGCCAAGAGAGGCGGAGCTTGGCCGGGGAGCTGTTTTTT.

A single count supports this clone. The V gene is TRBV5-4, the J gene TRBJ1-1; TRBD1 matches at 10 bases. The germline CDR1 and CDR2 sequences are SGHNT and YYREEE (reference sequence). Trimming at V came to 4 bases and at J to 4 bases, leaving 10 bases not matched to a gene. CDR3 length: 16 residues. The CDR3 nucleotides read TGTGCCAGCAGCCCGCGGACAGGGGGGATCGGCACTGAAGCTTTCTTT. Protein: CASSPRTGGIGTEAFF.

The V gene is TRBV5-1, the J gene TRBJ1-4, with TRBD1 matching 10 bases. Germline V gives CDR1 SGHRS, CDR2 YFSETQ. With V trimmed by 4 bases and J by 7 bases, 4 bases remained unmatched. The CDR3 has 14 residues. CDR3 DNA sequence: TGCGCCAGCAGCGACAGGGGGCAAAGTGAAAAACTGTTTTTT. Protein: CASSDRGQSEKLFF.

The rearrangement links TRBV27 to TRBJ2-3; 7 nucleotides line up with TRBD1. V lost 3 bases, J lost 2 bases, and 5 bases stayed unmatched. Germline lookup yields CDR1 MNHEY and CDR2 SMNVEV (reference sequence). The CDR3 totals 15 residues. The CDR3 loop is CASSLRDSFTDTQYF. Here the CDR3 DNA reads TGTGCCAGCAGTTTGAGGGACAGTTTCACAGATACGCAGTATTTT.

The table lists this clone with a few counts. The junction differs from germline at one of its ends, possibly a read error. The chain uses TRBV10-3 and TRBJ1-2, with a tentative D call TRBD1 (5 bases). The CDR3 totals 10 residues. The germline CDR1 and CDR2 sequences are ENHRY and SYGVKD. DNA of the CDR3: TGTGCCATCAGTGACAGGGTCTTCTCCTTC. Its protein is CAISDRVFSF.

V is TRBV29-1 and J is TRBJ2-5, with a weak D call TRBD2 (7 bases). The V and J ends lost 3 bases and 4 bases respectively, with 12 bases between them. This CDR3 contains 13 residues. Germline lookup yields CDR1 SQVTM and CDR2 ANQGSEA. Here the CDR3 reads CSVDWGGGETQYF. CDR3 bases: TGCAGCGTTGACTGGGGGGGCGGAGAGACCCAGTACTTC. The variable domain in full, with the rest retrieved from reference TRBV29-1 and TRBJ2-5, is SAVISQKPSRDICQRGTSLTIQCQVDSQVTMMFWYRQQPGQSLTLIATANQGSEATYESGFVIDKFPISRPNLTFSTLTVSNMSPEDSSIYLCSVDWGGGETQYFGPGTRLLVL.

The count of this clone is one. The CDR3, as DNA: TGTGCCAGTAAGTCGGGTCTCTTCACAGATACGCAGTATTTT. It specifies CASKSGLFTDTQYF. This chain uses TRBV6-1 with TRBJ2-3; D is undetermined. The V end lost 9 bases, the J end lost 2 bases, and 15 bases lay between the germline ends. The CDR3 covers 14 residues. The germline gives CDR1 MNHNS, CDR2 SASEGT.

The chain is built from TRBV6-1 and TRBJ2-7; maybe TRBD1 (6 bases). The germline V and J ends were trimmed by 5 bases and 2 bases, with 13 bases remaining between them. Germline CDR1 is MNHNS and CDR2 is SASEGT. The CDR3 is 14 amino acids. The CDR3 DNA sequence: TGTGCCAGCAGTCCCGGGACATGGGCCTACGAGCAGTACTTC. Residues: CASSPGTWAYEQYF.

The chain has TRBV5-1 and TRBJ2-1; 8 bases match TRBD2. The germline V gene has CDR1 SGHRS and CDR2 YFSETQ. The CDR3 loop spans 17 amino acids. Trimming at V came to 4 bases and at J to 4 bases, leaving 13 bases not matched to a gene. The CDR3 region has the DNA TGCGCCAGCAGCCAACACCCCGGCGGGGGGAATTACAATGAGCAGTTCTTC. As protein: CASSQHPGGGNYNEQFF.

The chain links TRBV4-2 to TRBJ2-2, with 8 bases fitting TRBD1. The V segment lost 3 bases and the J segment 4 bases; nucleotides outside the gene matches: 16. In germline, CDR1 is LGHNA, CDR2 YNFKEQ. This CDR3 contains 19 residues. CDR3 loop: CASSHGGTSGQGATGELFF. The CDR3 DNA reads TGTGCCAGCAGCCATGGGGGGACGTCAGGACAGGGCGCCACCGGGGAGCTGTTTTTT.

V usage is TRBV5-1 and J usage is TRBJ2-6, with 8 bases matching TRBD1. There are 18 residues in the CDR3. Germline trimming cut 0 bases from V and 2 bases from J; bases unmatched to any gene: 7. CDR1 is SGHRS, CDR2 YFSETQ, per germline. The CDR3 coding sequence is TGCGCCAGCAGCTTGGAGGACAGGGAGGTCCCTGGGGCCAACGTCCTGACTTTC. Translation gives CASSLEDREVPGANVLTF. The variable domain in full, completed from reference TRBV5-1 and TRBJ2-6, reads KAGVTQTPRYLIKTRGQQVTLSCSPISGHRSVSWYQQTPGQGLQFLFEYFSETQRNKGNFPGRFSGRQFSNSRSEMNVSTLELGDSALYLCASSLEDREVPGANVLTFGAGSRLTVL.

The gene calls are TRBV5-8 and TRBJ2-1; TRBD2 aligns across 7 bases. The CDR3 consists of 16 residues. The trim removed 1 base at V and 0 bases at J, leaving 4 bases unmatched. Germline V lookup: CDR1 SGHTS, CDR2 YDEGEE. The CDR3 DNA is TGTGCCAGCAGCTTGTTGGGCGGGAGCTCCTACAATGAGCAGTTCTTC. This sequence encodes CASSLLGGSSYNEQFF.

V gene TRBV27 combines with J gene TRBJ2-5, with D perhaps TRBD1 (5 bases). The CDR3 has 17 amino acids. Trimming removed 2 bases from V and 4 bases from J, with 20 bases in between. Germline CDR1 reads MNHEY; CDR2 reads SMNVEV (reference sequence). CDR3 nucleotide sequence: TGTGCCAGCAGTTTAGCCCCCCCGAGCTGGGGCGGAGAGACCCAGTACTTC. Its protein product is CASSLAPPSWGGETQYF.